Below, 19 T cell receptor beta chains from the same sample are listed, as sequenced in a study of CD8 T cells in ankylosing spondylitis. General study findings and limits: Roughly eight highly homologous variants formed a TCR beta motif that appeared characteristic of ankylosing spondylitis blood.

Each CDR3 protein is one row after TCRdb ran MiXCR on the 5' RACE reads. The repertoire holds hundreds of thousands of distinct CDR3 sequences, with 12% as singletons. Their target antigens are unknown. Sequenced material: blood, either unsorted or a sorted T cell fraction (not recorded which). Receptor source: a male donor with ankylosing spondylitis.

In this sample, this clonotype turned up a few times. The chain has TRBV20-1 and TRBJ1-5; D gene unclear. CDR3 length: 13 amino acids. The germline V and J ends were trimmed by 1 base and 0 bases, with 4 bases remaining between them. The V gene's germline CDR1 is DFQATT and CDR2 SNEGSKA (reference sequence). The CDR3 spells CSARAGSNQPQHF. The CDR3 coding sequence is TGCAGTGCTAGAGCAGGTAGCAATCAGCCCCAGCATTTT.

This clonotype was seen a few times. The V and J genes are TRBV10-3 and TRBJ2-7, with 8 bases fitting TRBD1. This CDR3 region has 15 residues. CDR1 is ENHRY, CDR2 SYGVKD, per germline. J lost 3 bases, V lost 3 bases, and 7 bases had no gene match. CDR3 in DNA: TGTGCCATCAGTGAAGGACAGGGAGGCATCTACGAGCAGTACTTC. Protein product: CAISEGQGGIYEQYF.

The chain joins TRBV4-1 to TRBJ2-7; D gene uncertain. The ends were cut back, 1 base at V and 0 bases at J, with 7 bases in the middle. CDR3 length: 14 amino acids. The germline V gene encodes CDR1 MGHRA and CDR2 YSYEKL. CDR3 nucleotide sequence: TGCGCCAGCAGCCAAGTAGCCTTCTCCTACGAGCAGTACTTC. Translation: CASSQVAFSYEQYF.

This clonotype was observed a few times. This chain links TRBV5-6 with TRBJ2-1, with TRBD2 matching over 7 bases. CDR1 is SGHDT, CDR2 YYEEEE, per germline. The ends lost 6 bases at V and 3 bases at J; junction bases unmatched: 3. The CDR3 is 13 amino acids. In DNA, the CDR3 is TGTGCCAGCATCCGGGGGGTCTACAATGAGCAGTTCTTC. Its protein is CASIRGVYNEQFF.

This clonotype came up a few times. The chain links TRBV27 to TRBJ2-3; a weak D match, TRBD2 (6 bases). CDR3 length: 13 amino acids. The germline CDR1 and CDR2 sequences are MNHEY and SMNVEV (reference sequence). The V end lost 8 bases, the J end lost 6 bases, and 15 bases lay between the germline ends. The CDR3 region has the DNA TGTGCCAGCCAAACAGGAGGGCCCGATACGCAGTATTTT. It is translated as CASQTGGPDTQYF.

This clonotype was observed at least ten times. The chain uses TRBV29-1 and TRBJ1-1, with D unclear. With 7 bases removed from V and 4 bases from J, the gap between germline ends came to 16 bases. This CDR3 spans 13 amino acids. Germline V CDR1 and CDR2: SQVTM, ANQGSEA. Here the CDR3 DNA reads TGCAGCGGGCAAAGGGTCGATGGCACTGAAGCTTTCTTT. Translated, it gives CSGQRVDGTEAFF.

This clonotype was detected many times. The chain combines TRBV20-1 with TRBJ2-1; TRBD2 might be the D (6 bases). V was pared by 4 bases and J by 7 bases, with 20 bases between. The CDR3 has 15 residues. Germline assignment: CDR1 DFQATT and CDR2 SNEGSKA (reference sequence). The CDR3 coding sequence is TGCAGTGCTATAACCGGACTACTCTTCGGGAATGAGCAGTTCTTC. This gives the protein CSAITGLLFGNEQFF.

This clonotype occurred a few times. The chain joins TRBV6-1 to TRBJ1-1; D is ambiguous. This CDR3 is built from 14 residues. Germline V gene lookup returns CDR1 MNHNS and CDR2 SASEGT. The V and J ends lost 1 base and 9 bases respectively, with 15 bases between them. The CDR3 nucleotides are TGTGCCAGCAGTGAAGGGGAATGGGTTATGAAAGCTTTCTTT. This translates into CASSEGEWVMKAFF.

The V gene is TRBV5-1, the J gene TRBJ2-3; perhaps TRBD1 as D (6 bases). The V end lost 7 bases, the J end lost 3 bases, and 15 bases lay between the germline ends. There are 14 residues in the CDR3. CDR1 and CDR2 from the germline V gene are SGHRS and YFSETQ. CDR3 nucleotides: TGCGCCAGCGTTGACAGAAGGGGGACAGATACGCAGTATTTT. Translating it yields CASVDRRGTDTQYF.

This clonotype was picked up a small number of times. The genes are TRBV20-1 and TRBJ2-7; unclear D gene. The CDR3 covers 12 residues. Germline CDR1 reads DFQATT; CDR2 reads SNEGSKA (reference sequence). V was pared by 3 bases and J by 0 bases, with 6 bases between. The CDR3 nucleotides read TGCAGTGCTAGGGACGTCTCCTACGAGCAGTACTTC. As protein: CSARDVSYEQYF.

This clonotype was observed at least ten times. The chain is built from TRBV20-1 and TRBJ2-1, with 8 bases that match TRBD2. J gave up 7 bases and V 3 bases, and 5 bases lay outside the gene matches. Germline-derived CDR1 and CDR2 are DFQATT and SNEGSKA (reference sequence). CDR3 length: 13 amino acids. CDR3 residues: CSASGGGRNEQFF. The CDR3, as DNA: TGCAGTGCTAGCGGGGGGGGCCGAAATGAGCAGTTCTTC.

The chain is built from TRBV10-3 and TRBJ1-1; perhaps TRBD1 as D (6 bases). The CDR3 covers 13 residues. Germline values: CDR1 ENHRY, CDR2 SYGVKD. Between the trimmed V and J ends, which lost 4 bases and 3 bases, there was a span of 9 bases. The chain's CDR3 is CAISGKGDTEAFF. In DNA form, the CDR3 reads TGTGCCATCAGTGGGAAGGGGGACACTGAAGCTTTCTTT.

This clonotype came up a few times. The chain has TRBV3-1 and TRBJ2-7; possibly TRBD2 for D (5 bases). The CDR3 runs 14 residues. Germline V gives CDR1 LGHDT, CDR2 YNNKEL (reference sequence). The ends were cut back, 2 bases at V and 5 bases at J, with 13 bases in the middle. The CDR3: CASSQYGESNEQYF. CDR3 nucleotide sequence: TGTGCCAGCAGCCAATACGGGGAATCGAACGAGCAGTACTTC.

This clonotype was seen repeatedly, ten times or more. The CDR3 here is CASSQQAYDYEQYF. The CDR3 nucleotides read TGCGCCAGCAGCCAACAGGCCTATGACTACGAGCAGTACTTC. The chain carries TRBV4-3 and TRBJ2-7; D ambiguous. Germline CDR1 is LGHNA and CDR2 is YSLEER. The CDR3 is made up of 14 amino acids. With 2 bases removed from V and 3 bases from J, the gap between germline ends came to 11 bases.

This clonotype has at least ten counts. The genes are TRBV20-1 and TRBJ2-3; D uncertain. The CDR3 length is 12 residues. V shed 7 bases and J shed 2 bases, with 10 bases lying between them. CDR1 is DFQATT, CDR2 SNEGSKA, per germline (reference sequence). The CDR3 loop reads CSVRTYTDTQYF. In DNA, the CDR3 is TGCAGTGTTCGGACCTACACAGATACGCAGTATTTT.

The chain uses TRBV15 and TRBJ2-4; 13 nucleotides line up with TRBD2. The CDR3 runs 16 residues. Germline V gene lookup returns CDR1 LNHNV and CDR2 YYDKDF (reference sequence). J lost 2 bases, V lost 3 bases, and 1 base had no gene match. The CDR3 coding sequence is TGTGCCACCAGCAGGGGACTAGCGGGACCCAAAAACATTCAGTACTTC. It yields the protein CATSRGLAGPKNIQYF.

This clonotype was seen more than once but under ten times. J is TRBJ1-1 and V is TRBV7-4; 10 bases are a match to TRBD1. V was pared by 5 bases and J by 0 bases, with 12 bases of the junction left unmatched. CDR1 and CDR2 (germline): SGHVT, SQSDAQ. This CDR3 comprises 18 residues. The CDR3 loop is CASSQTGGQRDMNTEAFF. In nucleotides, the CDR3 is TGTGCCAGCAGCCAGACAGGGGGCCAAAGGGACATGAACACTGAAGCTTTCTTT. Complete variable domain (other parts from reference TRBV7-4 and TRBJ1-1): GAGVSQSPRYKVAKRGRDVALRCDSISGHVTLYWYRQTLGQGSEVLTYSQSDAQRDKSGRPSGRFSAERPERSVSTLKIQRTEQGDSAVYLCASSQTGGQRDMNTEAFFGQGTRLTVV.

CDR3 loop: CAISPRGGREAGSYEQYF. CDR3 in DNA: TGTGCCATCAGTCCCCGTGGGGGGCGCGAAGCGGGAAGCTACGAGCAGTACTTC. This chain uses TRBV10-3 with TRBJ2-7; D may be TRBD2 (7 bases). The germline CDR1 and CDR2 sequences are ENHRY and SYGVKD. The CDR3 spans 18 residues. The V end lost 5 bases, the J end lost 3 bases, and 26 bases lay between the germline ends.

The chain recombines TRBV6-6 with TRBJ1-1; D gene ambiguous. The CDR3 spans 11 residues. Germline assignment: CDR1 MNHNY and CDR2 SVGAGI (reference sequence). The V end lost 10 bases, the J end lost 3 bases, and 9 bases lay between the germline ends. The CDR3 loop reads CAMFKDTEAFF. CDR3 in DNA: TGTGCCATGTTTAAGGACACTGAAGCTTTCTTT.